The 23 T cell receptor beta chains in this list originate from one sample, sequenced in a study of Graves' ophthalmopathy and Graves' hyperthyroidism (dated by TCRdb to between 2017 and 2018). This sample was sequenced with an Illumina HiSeq 2000. For repertoire sequencing, TCR beta CDR3 regions were amplified from RNA transcripts. The first round was an RT-PCR using HTBI primers with the Qiagen OneStep RT-PCR kit, and this first round was followed by a second-round multiplex PCR, then size selection and purification. The public reads were quality trimmed at Q25 with fastp and then assembled into clones with MiXCR by TCRdb, keeping productive beta chains. Entries are consolidated by CDR3 protein sequence, retaining the most common genes and DNA. The sample table contains 1 million to 1.3 million distinct CDR3 sequences; only one count was recorded for 36% of them. The ten biggest clones cover more than 9.5% of the sample.

Input material: peripheral blood or thyroid tissue (not recorded which). These receptor sequences come from an adult man with Graves' hyperthyroidism.

This clonotype occurred many times. This may stem from a read error, because a much larger clone lies one nucleotide away. This chain links TRBV29-1 with TRBJ2-7, with D possibly TRBD1 on 5 matching bases. Germline V gives CDR1 SQVTM, CDR2 ANQGSEA. This CDR3 is 11 amino acids long. Trimming removed 4 bases at V and 2 bases at J, with 6 bases between. This CDR3 is CSVGGPYEQYF. DNA for the CDR3: TGCAGCGTTGGGGGCCCCTACGAGCAGTACTTC.

The chain employs TRBV6-1 and TRBJ1-5, with D uncertain. Deletions cut 8 bases from V and 0 bases from J, with 8 bases between. This CDR3 is 13 amino acids long. Germline V lookup: CDR1 MNHNS, CDR2 SASEGT. CDR3 in amino acids: CASDENSNQPQHF. In DNA, the CDR3 is TGTGCCAGCGACGAAAATAGCAATCAGCCCCAGCATTTT.

V and J are TRBV12-3 or TRBV12-4 and TRBJ2-2; weak D call: TRBD1 (5 bases). V was cut by 6 bases and J by 1 base, with 12 bases left in between. CDR3 length: 15 amino acids. This CDR3 reads CASRMQGMNTGELFF. In nucleotides, the CDR3 is TGTGCCAGCAGGATGCAGGGAATGAACACCGGGGAGCTGTTTTTT.

At least ten counts were recorded for this clonotype. The chain has TRBV10-3 and TRBJ1-1, with D perhaps matching TRBD1 (6 bases). Trimming removed 6 bases at V and 8 bases at J, with 13 bases between. The CDR3 covers 12 residues. Germline CDR1 reads ENHRY; CDR2 reads SYGVKD. CDR3 sequence (DNA): TGTGCCATCAGCAGGGGCGAGGGGGAAGCTTTCTTT. It yields the protein CAISRGEGEAFF.

V is TRBV10-2 and J is TRBJ1-6; 7 nucleotides agree with TRBD1. This CDR3 spans 15 amino acids. With V trimmed by 2 bases and J by 7 bases, 5 bases remained unmatched. CDR1 is WSHSY and CDR2 is SAAADI in the germline V gene. This CDR3 reads CASSEPDRRNSPLHF. CDR3 in DNA: TGCGCCAGCAGTGAGCCGGACAGGAGGAATTCACCCCTCCACTTT.

This clonotype was counted a few times. The chain carries TRBV5-1 and TRBJ2-2, with TRBD1 identical over 7 bases. CDR1 SGHRS and CDR2 YFSETQ come from the germline V gene. V was pared by 2 bases and J by 0 bases, with 4 bases of the junction left unmatched. The CDR3 length is 16 residues. The CDR3 DNA is TGCGCCAGCAGCTTCGCGACAGGGCCGAACACCGGGGAGCTGTTTTTT. It is translated as CASSFATGPNTGELFF.

The chain couples TRBV11-2 to TRBJ1-6; D might be TRBD1 (5 bases). V shed 4 bases and J shed 11 bases, with 15 bases lying between them. CDR3 size: 14 residues. Per germline, CDR1 SGHAT and CDR2 FQNNGV. The CDR3 protein is CASSYGSGGTPLHF. CDR3 bases: TGTGCCAGCAGCTATGGCAGCGGGGGGACACCCCTCCACTTT.

This clonotype has more than one count but fewer than ten. The chain recombines TRBV12-5 with TRBJ2-2; D is possibly TRBD2 (5 bases). This CDR3 spans 12 amino acids. V lost 6 bases, J lost 7 bases, and 9 bases lay in between. Germline V lookup: CDR1 LGHNT, CDR2 FRNRAP. The CDR3 region has the DNA TGTGCTAGTGGACTAGGTGGCGGGGAGCTGTTTTTT. It translates to CASGLGGGELFF.

This clonotype was counted between two and nine times. This chain uses TRBV29-1 with TRBJ1-1; 7 positions match TRBD1. V lost 0 bases, J lost 11 bases, and 12 bases stayed unmatched. Germline V gene data show CDR1 as SQVTM and CDR2 as ANQGSEA. This CDR3 region has 14 residues. The CDR3 DNA follows: TGCAGCGTTGAAGATTCGCGACAGGGAGTAGGCGCTTTCTTT. Translation: CSVEDSRQGVGAFF.

This clonotype came up a few times. The chain combines TRBV27 with TRBJ2-7, with a possible D match to TRBD1 (5 bases). The CDR3 consists of 15 residues. CDR1 is MNHEY and CDR2 is SMNVEV in the germline V gene (reference sequence). V gave up 0 bases and J gave up 2 bases, with 11 bases separating them. CDR3 sequence reads: CASSLSIQETYEQYF. The DNA for the CDR3 is TGTGCCAGCAGTTTATCGATACAGGAAACCTACGAGCAGTACTTC.

This clonotype was observed at least ten times. This chain connects TRBV7-9 to TRBJ2-2; D ambiguous. V lost 3 bases and J lost 6, with 11 bases in between. Germline loops: CDR1 SEHNR, CDR2 FQNEAQ (reference sequence). CDR3 size: 14 residues. The CDR3 loop is CASSLNSQSGELFF. DNA for the CDR3: TGTGCCAGCAGCTTGAACAGTCAATCCGGGGAGCTGTTTTTT.

Ten or more counts support this clonotype. This chain links TRBV7-3 with TRBJ1-1; TRBD1 matches 8 bases. This CDR3 comprises 16 residues. Germline CDR1 SGHTA, CDR2 FQGTGA. J lost 1 base, V lost 2 bases, and 6 bases had no gene match. CDR3 protein: CASSLGDRGRNTEAFF. The CDR3 DNA follows: TGTGCCAGCAGCTTAGGCGACAGGGGACGGAACACTGAAGCTTTCTTT.

About this clonotype itself: A read error may account for a junction end that differs from germline. The V gene is TRBV20-1, the J gene TRBJ2-7, with 11 positions matching TRBD2. Germline lookup yields CDR1 DFQATT and CDR2 SNEGSKA (reference sequence). The CDR3 has 15 residues. CDR3 sequence: CSTSETSGRVYEQYF. CDR3 nucleotides: TGCAGTACTAGTGAAACTAGCGGGAGAGTCTACGAGCAGTACTTC.

Many counts were recorded for this clonotype. The V gene is TRBV6-5, the J gene TRBJ1-1, with no clear D. CDR3 length equals 16 residues. Trimming took off 4 bases at V and 0 bases at J, with 15 bases between the two ends. CDR1 and CDR2 from the germline V gene are MNHEY and SVGAGI. In nucleotides, the CDR3 is TGTGCCAGCAGTTTCTCGACGGATATCATGAACACTGAAGCTTTCTTT. Protein product: CASSFSTDIMNTEAFF.

The CDR3 is CASRPRDSNNSPLHF. CDR3 DNA: TGTGCCAGCAGACCCCGGGACTCAAATAATTCACCCCTCCACTTT. The V and J genes are TRBV12-3 or TRBV12-4 and TRBJ1-6; maybe TRBD1 (5 bases). V lost 6 bases and J lost 5, with 14 bases in between. The CDR3 covers 15 residues.

This clonotype occurred many times. The chain joins TRBV29-1 to TRBJ2-2; D is unclear. The CDR3 runs to 16 residues. Trimming removed 0 bases from V and 0 bases from J, with 11 bases in between. Germline CDR1 is SQVTM and CDR2 is ANQGSEA. The CDR3 sequence is CSVEDTVNANTGELFF. The CDR3 nucleotides are TGCAGCGTTGAAGATACAGTAAACGCGAACACCGGGGAGCTGTTTTTT.

The genes are TRBV7-2 and TRBJ1-2; maybe TRBD1 (5 bases). CDR1 and CDR2 (germline): SGHTA, FQGNSA. This CDR3 region has 17 residues. V was shortened by 3 bases and J by 4 bases, with 21 bases between the two germline ends. The CDR3 coding sequence is TGTGCCAGCAGCTTTATAGTCGGGACGGAGTCCTTCTATGGCTACACCTTC. This encodes CASSFIVGTESFYGYTF.

This clonotype occurred many times. The V and J genes are TRBV29-1 and TRBJ1-4, with D perhaps matching TRBD1 (5 bases). V lost 6 bases and J 7 bases, leaving 12 bases between the germline ends. CDR3 length equals 12 residues. Germline V gene lookup returns CDR1 SQVTM and CDR2 ANQGSEA. Written as DNA, the CDR3 is TGCAGCGTGTGGACAAGCGGTGAAAAACTGTTTTTT. Its translation: CSVWTSGEKLFF.

The chain combines TRBV29-1 with TRBJ1-2; D may be TRBD1 (5 bases). The CDR3 is made up of 8 amino acids. V was clipped by 6 bases and J by 14 bases, with 10 bases between them. Germline CDR1 and CDR2: SQVTM and ANQGSEA. CDR3 region: CSVGAHTF. The CDR3 nucleotides read TGCAGCGTCGGGGCCCATACCTTC.

The rearrangement links TRBV29-1 to TRBJ1-5, with TRBD1 as a possible D gene (5 bases). The germline V and J ends were trimmed by 7 bases and 5 bases, with 18 bases remaining between them. The CDR3 has 14 amino acids. Germline CDR1 SQVTM, CDR2 ANQGSEA. The CDR3 DNA sequence: TGCAGCGCCATTACGGAAGGGGACCATCAGCCCCAGCATTTT. Protein: CSAITEGDHQPQHF.

V is TRBV25-1 and J is TRBJ2-5; D ambiguous. Germline V gives CDR1 MGHDK, CDR2 SYGVNS. This CDR3 has 14 residues. The V gene lost 5 bases and the J gene lost 0 bases, with 10 bases spanning the gap. The CDR3 loop is CASSPPVDQETQYF. The CDR3 nucleotides read TGTGCCAGCAGTCCCCCGGTGGACCAAGAGACCCAGTACTTC.

This clonotype has a handful of counts. Since the CDR3 does not end with the conserved phenylalanine or tryptophan, this likely comes from a read error. The DNA is omitted, as the CDR3 cannot be located on it reliably, and the CDR3 follows TCRdb's listing. This chain joins TRBV25-1 and TRBJ2-5. The germline gives CDR1 MGHDK, CDR2 SYGVNS. The CDR3 sequence runs 8 residues, both termini included. CDR3 in amino acids: CASSEWNH.

The table lists this clonotype with many counts. This chain connects TRBV20-1 to TRBJ2-7; D gene ambiguous. This CDR3 is 15 amino acids long. CDR1 and CDR2 from the germline V gene are DFQATT and SNEGSKA (reference sequence). V dropped 4 bases and J dropped 2 bases, with 18 bases sitting between them. For the CDR3, the DNA is TGCAGTGCTACCGAACCACCTACCCCAGCCTACGAGCAGTACTTC. Its translation is CSATEPPTPAYEQYF.